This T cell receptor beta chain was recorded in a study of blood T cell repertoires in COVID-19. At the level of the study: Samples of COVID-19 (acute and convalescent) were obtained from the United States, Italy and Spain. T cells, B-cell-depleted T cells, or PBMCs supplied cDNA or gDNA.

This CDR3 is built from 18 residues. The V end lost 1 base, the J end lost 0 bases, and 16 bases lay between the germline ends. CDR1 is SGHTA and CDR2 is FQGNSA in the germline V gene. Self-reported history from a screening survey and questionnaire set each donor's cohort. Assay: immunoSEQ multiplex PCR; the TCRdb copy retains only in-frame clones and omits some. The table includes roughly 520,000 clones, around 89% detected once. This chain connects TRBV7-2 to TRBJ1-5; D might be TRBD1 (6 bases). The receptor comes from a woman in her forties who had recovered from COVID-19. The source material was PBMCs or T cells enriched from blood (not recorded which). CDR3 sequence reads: CASSLGRGAVGSNQPQHF. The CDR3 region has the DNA TGTGCCAGCAGCTTAGGCAGGGGTGCAGTGGGTAGCAATCAGCCCCAGCATTTT.